Each of the 18 T cell receptor beta chains below was sequenced from the same sample in a study of blood T cell repertoires in COVID-19. Sequencing used immunoSEQ multiplex PCR; TCRdb keeps in-frame clones, though not all of them. This sample carries approximately 94,000 clones, over 75% of them seen once, and the ten largest clones take 7.4%. Material: peripheral blood. These receptors came from a man aged 25-40 years in a cohort sampled during active COVID-19.

The chain has TRBV5-1 and TRBJ1-1; D unresolved. The germline V and J ends were trimmed by 2 bases and 8 bases, with 13 bases remaining between them. The CDR3 consists of 13 residues. CDR1 and CDR2 from the germline V gene are SGHRS and YFSETQ. The CDR3 loop is CASSFRSSAEAFF. CDR3 DNA sequence: TGCGCCAGCAGCTTCAGGTCATCGGCAGAAGCTTTCTTT.

This rearrangement joins TRBV7-9 to TRBJ2-3, with D perhaps TRBD2 (5 bases). The CDR3 runs to 12 residues. The germline V and J ends were trimmed by 7 bases and 6 bases, with 11 bases remaining between them. Germline V gene sequence: CDR1 SEHNR, CDR2 FQNEAQ (reference sequence). The CDR3 DNA reads TGTGCCAGCACCTCGGAGGCGGATACGCAGTATTTT. Translating it yields CASTSEADTQYF. The full variable domain, completed using reference TRBV7-9 and TRBJ2-3, is DTGVSQNPRHKITKRGQNVTFRCDPISEHNRLYWYRQTLGQGPEFLTYFQNEAQLEKSRLLSDRFSAERPKGSFSTLEIQRTEQGDSAMYLCASTSEADTQYFGPGTRLTVL.

The chain is built from TRBV5-1 and TRBJ2-5; TRBD2 matches 7 bases. This CDR3 has 14 residues. V dropped 4 bases and J dropped 7; count of bases not matched to a gene: 10. Looked up from germline, CDR1 is SGHRS and CDR2 is YFSETQ. The CDR3 loop is CASSEGLSQGTQYF. For the CDR3, the DNA is TGCGCCAGCAGCGAGGGACTATCCCAGGGGACCCAGTACTTC.

The gene calls are TRBV28 and TRBJ1-3; D is unresolved. The V end was cut by 5 bases, the J end by 4 bases, with 15 bases between. The CDR3 runs to 15 residues. In germline, CDR1 is MDHEN, CDR2 SYDVKM. The CDR3 coding sequence is TGTGCCAGCAGTCCCCTCCGGTTGTTCGGAAACACCATATATTTT. Translation gives CASSPLRLFGNTIYF. The variable domain in full, with the rest retrieved from reference TRBV28 and TRBJ1-3, is DVKVTQSSRYLVKRTGEKVFLECVQDMDHENMFWYRQDPGLGLRLIYFSYDVKMKEKGDIPEGYSVSREKKERFSLILESASTNQTSMYLCASSPLRLFGNTIYFGEGSWLTVV.

This chain joins TRBV2 and TRBJ2-5, with 8 bases aligning to TRBD2. The length of the CDR3 is 15 residues. Looked up from germline, CDR1 is SNHLY and CDR2 is FYNNEI. V shed 0 bases, J shed 5 bases, and the junction held 5 bases outside the gene matches. The CDR3: CASSEAGRGGETQYF. The CDR3, as DNA: TGTGCCAGCAGTGAAGCGGGCCGGGGGGGCGAGACCCAGTACTTC.

The gene calls are TRBV6-5 and TRBJ1-2, with 7 nucleotides matching TRBD1. V lost 0 bases to trimming and J lost 4 bases; unmatched junction nucleotides: 8. This CDR3 contains 16 residues. From germline, CDR1 is MNHEY and CDR2 SVGAGI. CDR3 DNA sequence: TGTGCCAGCAGTTACTCGGTACAGGGGAGGCCCTATGGCTACACCTTC. This sequence encodes CASSYSVQGRPYGYTF.

This chain connects TRBV6-2 or TRBV6-3 to TRBJ1-1; D is undetermined. The V end lost 2 bases, the J end lost 11 bases, and 9 bases lay between the germline ends. The CDR3 is 11 amino acids. Per the germline V gene, CDR1 is MNHEY and CDR2 is SVGEGT. The CDR3 coding sequence is TGTGCCAGCAGTTACGACCGGGAGGCTTTCTTT. Amino acids: CASSYDREAFF.

The CDR3 spells CATSDEGQGAGDTQYF. CDR3 sequence (DNA): TGTGCCACCAGTGACGAGGGACAGGGGGCAGGAGATACGCAGTATTTT. The chain recombines TRBV24-1 with TRBJ2-3; 12 nucleotides align to TRBD1. This CDR3 spans 16 amino acids. Germline lookup yields CDR1 KGHDR and CDR2 SFDVKD. The V segment lost 4 bases and the J segment 5 bases; nucleotides outside the gene matches: 6.

V usage is TRBV24-1 and J usage is TRBJ2-1; 7 bases line up with TRBD2. Looked up from germline, CDR1 is KGHDR and CDR2 is SFDVKD. Trimming cost V 7 bases and J 2 bases; bases outside gene matches: 4. The CDR3 contains 14 residues. The CDR3 spells CATSGGITYNEQFF. CDR3 coding DNA: TGTGCCACCAGCGGGGGGATAACCTACAATGAGCAGTTCTTC.

A few counts support this clone. The rearrangement joins TRBV7-9 to TRBJ2-6, with D possibly matching TRBD1 (5 bases). Germline assignment: CDR1 SEHNR and CDR2 FQNEAQ (reference sequence). CDR3 length: 15 residues. Trimming shortened V by 5 bases and J by 0 bases, and 8 bases separated the two germline ends. The DNA for the CDR3 is TGTGCCAGCAGCCCGACAGCCTCTGGGGCCAACGTCCTGACTTTC. This encodes CASSPTASGANVLTF.

The rearrangement uses TRBV7-2 and TRBJ1-5, with TRBD1 as a possible D gene (6 bases). From germline, CDR1 is SGHTA and CDR2 FQGNSA. The length of the CDR3 is 16 residues. The V gene lost 5 bases and the J gene lost 4 bases, with 18 bases spanning the gap. The CDR3 here is CASSPQTGPHNQPQHF. The CDR3 DNA follows: TGTGCCAGCAGCCCACAAACAGGGCCGCATAATCAGCCCCAGCATTTT.

This chain joins TRBV6-5 and TRBJ1-2; TRBD1 matches at 10 bases. Germline V gene data show CDR1 as MNHEY and CDR2 as SVGAGI. V lost 8 bases to trimming and J lost 7 bases; unmatched junction nucleotides: 13. The CDR3 length is 15 residues. CDR3 in amino acids: CASGGSGTGVLGYTF. In nucleotides, the CDR3 is TGTGCCAGCGGGGGATCCGGGACAGGGGTTCTTGGCTACACCTTC.

V usage is TRBV9 and J usage is TRBJ2-1, with unresolved D. In germline, CDR1 is SGDLS, CDR2 YYNGEE. The CDR3 runs to 15 residues. The V end lost 0 bases, the J end lost 0 bases, and 7 bases lay between the germline ends. CDR3 in amino acids: CASSVAASSYNEQFF. The CDR3, as DNA: TGTGCCAGCAGCGTAGCGGCTAGCTCCTACAATGAGCAGTTCTTC.

The CDR3 is CASSGTALNSPLHF. For the CDR3, the DNA is TGTGCCAGCTCCGGGACAGCTCTTAATTCACCCCTCCACTTT. The chain employs TRBV18 and TRBJ1-6, with 7 bases aligning to TRBD1. Looked up from germline, CDR1 is KGHSH and CDR2 is LQKENI. J lost 6 bases, V lost 6 bases, and 5 bases had no gene match. The length of the CDR3 is 14 residues. The whole variable domain, remainder taken from reference TRBV18 and TRBJ1-6, is NAGVMQNPRHLVRRRGQEARLRCSPMKGHSHVYWYRQLPEEGLKFMVYLQKENIIDESGMPKERFSAEFPKEGPSILRIQQVVRGDSAAYFCASSGTALNSPLHFGNGTRLTVT.

This clone was counted a few times. J is TRBJ1-5 and V is TRBV21-1. TRBV21-1 is labeled a pseudogene. The CDR3 has 16 residues. DNA for the CDR3: TGTGCCAGCAGCAAAACGGTGAGGGATAGCAATCAGCCCCAGCATTTT. Protein: CASSKTVRDSNQPQHF.

This clone was seen a single time. V and J are TRBV5-6 and TRBJ2-5, with 7 bases matching TRBD1. The J segment lost 1 base and the V segment lost 4 bases, leaving 4 bases of the junction unmatched. Per the germline V gene, CDR1 is SGHDT and CDR2 is YYEEEE. The CDR3 loop spans 14 amino acids. CDR3 DNA sequence: TGTGCCAGCAGCCAGGGACAGCCCCAAGAGACCCAGTACTTC. Translated: CASSQGQPQETQYF.

The chain recombines TRBV7-2 with TRBJ2-6; 7 nucleotides line up with TRBD1. Germline-derived CDR1 and CDR2 are SGHTA and FQGNSA. The junction had 10 bases not matched to a gene; V was cut back by 5 bases and J by 0 bases. The length of the CDR3 is 18 residues. CDR3 sequence reads: CASSLRRDRPSGANVLTF. CDR3 nucleotide sequence: TGTGCCAGCAGCCTTCGCCGGGACAGACCCTCTGGGGCCAACGTCCTGACTTTC.

The chain is built from TRBV7-2 and TRBJ2-5, with D tentatively TRBD1 (6 bases). The CDR3 is 14 amino acids. Germline V gene data show CDR1 as SGHTA and CDR2 as FQGNSA. V shed 2 bases and J shed 5 bases, with 12 bases lying between them. The chain's CDR3 is CASSLRGTGETQYF. CDR3 nucleotide sequence: TGTGCCAGCAGCTTAAGGGGGACCGGTGAGACCCAGTACTTC.